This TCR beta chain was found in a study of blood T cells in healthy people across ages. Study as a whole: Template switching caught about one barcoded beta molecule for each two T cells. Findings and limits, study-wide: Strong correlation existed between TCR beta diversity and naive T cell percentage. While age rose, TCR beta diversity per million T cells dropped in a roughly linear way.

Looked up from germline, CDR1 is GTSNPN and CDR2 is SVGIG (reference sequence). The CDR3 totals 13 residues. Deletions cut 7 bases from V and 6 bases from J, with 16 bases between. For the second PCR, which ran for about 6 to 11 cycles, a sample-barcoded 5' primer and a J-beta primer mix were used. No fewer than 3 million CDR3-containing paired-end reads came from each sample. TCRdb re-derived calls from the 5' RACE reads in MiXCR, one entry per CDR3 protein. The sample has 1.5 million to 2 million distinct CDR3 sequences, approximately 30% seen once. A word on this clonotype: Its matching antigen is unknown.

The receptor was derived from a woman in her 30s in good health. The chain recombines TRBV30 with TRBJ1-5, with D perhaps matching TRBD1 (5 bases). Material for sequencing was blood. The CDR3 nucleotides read TGTGCCTCCCAGGGTGATGGAGCTCAGCCCCAGCATTTT. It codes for CASQGDGAQPQHF.